The sequence of this TCR beta chain was determined in a study of blood T cell repertoires in COVID-19. The protocol was immunoSEQ multiplex PCR, while the TCRdb copy is restricted to in-frame clones and leaves out a portion. In the table there are 100,000 to 120,000 clones, roughly 82% of which are singletons. V lost 6 bases to trimming and J lost 7 bases, with 15 bases between them. CDR3 length equals 13 residues. Germline V gene lookup returns CDR1 MNHEY and CDR2 SMNVEV (reference sequence). The source is a woman in her thirties or forties with acute or convalescent COVID-19. Sequences were obtained from peripheral blood. The gene calls are TRBV27 and TRBJ2-5, with D possibly matching TRBD1 (6 bases). In DNA, the CDR3 is TGTGCCAGCAGGCAAATCCCCAGGGGGACCCAGTACTTC. Protein: CASRQIPRGTQYF.